These 32 T cell receptor beta chains came from one sample sequenced in a study of shared clonotypes between healthy human individuals. Sequencing was performed with immunoSEQ multiplex PCR; in TCRdb, only in-frame clones are kept and a portion is missing. The repertoire holds roughly 2,300,000 clones, 85% to 95% seen once, with about 0.36% in the top ten. The sequenced sample consisted of naive CD4+ T cells from PBMCs. The subset is: CD45RA+ positively selected. These receptors originate from a man in his late teens or twenties in good health. Some clones in this sample may be carry-over from other donors' samples.

The count of this clone is one. The chain combines TRBV11-2 with TRBJ2-1; no clear D gene. The CDR3 extends over 12 amino acids. V lost 5 bases and J 8 bases, leaving 10 bases between the germline ends. CDR1 and CDR2 from the germline V gene are SGHAT and FQNNGV. DNA for the CDR3: TGTGCCAGCAGCCTGTCTGGCGATGAGCAGTTCTTC. It encodes CASSLSGDEQFF.

The J gene is TRBJ1-2, the V gene TRBV6-1; 7 nucleotides line up with TRBD1. This CDR3 is built from 14 residues. Looked up from germline, CDR1 is MNHNS and CDR2 is SASEGT. The V and J ends lost 2 bases and 5 bases, in that order; junction bases with no gene match: 5. CDR3 protein: CASSEWDSRYGYTF. The CDR3, as DNA: TGTGCCAGCAGTGAATGGGACAGTAGGTATGGCTACACCTTC.

The V and J genes are TRBV2 and TRBJ2-1, with D perhaps TRBD1 (5 bases). V was pared by 4 bases and J by 0 bases, with 10 bases between. Germline V gene data show CDR1 as SNHLY and CDR2 as FYNNEI. CDR3 size: 15 residues. The CDR3 DNA reads as TGTGCCAGCAGTGCGACAGCAAGCTCCTACAATGAGCAGTTCTTC. As protein: CASSATASSYNEQFF.

The genes are TRBV6-1 and TRBJ2-5, with D perhaps assigned TRBD1 or TRBD2 (5 bases each). Germline lookup yields CDR1 MNHNS and CDR2 SASEGT. Trimming left V 1 base short and J 2 bases short, with 14 bases between. This CDR3 is 16 amino acids long. As DNA, the CDR3 is TGTGCCAGCAGTGAAGGCCTTCGTGGGGGACAAGAGACCCAGTACTTC. This gives the protein CASSEGLRGGQETQYF.

The CDR3 nucleotides are TGTGCCAGCAGCTTGCCAACAGACAGGGAGAACACTGAAGCTTTCTTT. Protein sequence: CASSLPTDRENTEAFF. This rearrangement joins TRBV7-9 to TRBJ1-1; TRBD1 matches at 7 bases. The CDR3 runs 16 residues. Germline assignment: CDR1 SEHNR and CDR2 FQNEAQ (reference sequence). Trimming took 3 bases from V and 1 from J; bases not matched to a gene: 8.

V is TRBV10-3 and J is TRBJ1-5; 7 bases map to TRBD1. Losses at the gene ends were 4 bases for V and 5 bases for J; bases not matched to a gene: 5. Germline assignment: CDR1 ENHRY and CDR2 SYGVKD. The CDR3 is made up of 14 amino acids. The CDR3 is CAISVAGGDQPQHF. The CDR3 nucleotides are TGTGCCATCAGTGTGGCAGGGGGGGATCAGCCCCAGCATTTT.

The genes are TRBV7-8 and TRBJ2-1, with TRBD2 matching over 10 bases. Per the germline V gene, CDR1 is SGHVS and CDR2 is FQNEAQ. CDR3 size: 20 residues. V lost 5 bases, J lost 2 bases, and 18 bases stayed unmatched. The CDR3 nucleotides read TGTGCCAGCAGCCCGGGACTAGCGTCACCTAAGAGAGGGACCTACAATGAGCAGTTCTTC. Translating gives CASSPGLASPKRGTYNEQFF.

The V call is TRBV11-2, the J call TRBJ2-2; unclear D gene. Germline V lookup: CDR1 SGHAT, CDR2 FQNNGV. Trimming left V 0 bases short and J 4 bases short, with 9 bases between. The CDR3 has 15 residues. DNA of the CDR3: TGTGCCAGCAGCTTAGAATTTCCCTTCACCGGGGAGCTGTTTTTT. This sequence encodes CASSLEFPFTGELFF.

The gene calls are TRBV5-6 and TRBJ2-3, with D perhaps TRBD2 (6 bases). The germline V gene encodes CDR1 SGHDT and CDR2 YYEEEE. V lost 4 bases, J lost 0 bases, and 12 bases lay in between. CDR3 length: 15 amino acids. The CDR3 region is CASSVGLTSTDTQYF. CDR3 bases: TGTGCCAGCAGCGTGGGACTGACGAGCACAGATACGCAGTATTTT. Full variable domain (remainder filled in from reference TRBV5-6 and TRBJ2-3): DAGVTQSPTHLIKTRGQQVTLRCSPKSGHDTVSWYQQALGQGPQFIFQYYEEEERQRGNFPDRFSGHQFPNYSSELNVNALLLGDSALYLCASSVGLTSTDTQYFGPGTRLTVL.

The V call is TRBV6-1, the J call TRBJ2-5, with unresolved D. The CDR3 contains 13 residues. V was shortened by 0 bases and J by 5 bases, with 7 bases between the two germline ends. The germline gives CDR1 MNHNS, CDR2 SASEGT. Here the CDR3 DNA reads TGTGCCAGCAGTGAAGCCGGCAGGGAGACCCAGTACTTC. It codes for CASSEAGRETQYF.

The V call is TRBV5-6, the J call TRBJ1-4, with D perhaps matching TRBD1 (5 bases). V was cut by 4 bases and J by 5 bases, with 21 bases left in between. The CDR3 spans 17 residues. Per the germline V gene, CDR1 is SGHDT and CDR2 is YYEEEE. CDR3 sequence: CASSRTDERWGNEKLFF. In DNA form, the CDR3 reads TGTGCCAGCAGCCGAACAGACGAGCGGTGGGGGAATGAAAAACTGTTTTTT.

The gene calls are TRBV30 and TRBJ2-3; TRBD2 is a possible D gene (7 bases). This CDR3 contains 14 residues. V lost 5 bases and J lost 1, with 13 bases in between. Germline V gene sequence: CDR1 GTSNPN, CDR2 SVGIG (reference sequence). The DNA of the CDR3 is TGTGCCTGGGCCTGGGGGGGCGGCACAGATACGCAGTATTTT. Its protein is CAWAWGGGTDTQYF.

This chain joins TRBV18 and TRBJ1-4; D unclear. CDR1 and CDR2 (germline): KGHSH, LQKENI. Trimming took off 1 base at V and 5 bases at J, with 14 bases between the two ends. This CDR3 contains 16 residues. The CDR3 sequence is CASSPREGISNEKLFF. CDR3 in DNA: TGTGCCAGCTCACCACGTGAAGGGATATCGAATGAAAAACTGTTTTTT.

This rearrangement joins TRBV5-1 to TRBJ1-3; possible D gene TRBD1, 5 bases. CDR3 size: 16 residues. Trimming took 0 bases from V and 4 from J, leaving 14 bases between them. Per the germline V gene, CDR1 is SGHRS and CDR2 is YFSETQ. The CDR3 here is CASSLVTGGLGNTIYF. CDR3 sequence (DNA): TGCGCCAGCAGCTTGGTTACAGGAGGTCTGGGAAACACCATATATTTT. Drawing the rest from reference TRBV5-1 and TRBJ1-3, the complete variable domain is KAGVTQTPRYLIKTRGQQVTLSCSPISGHRSVSWYQQTPGQGLQFLFEYFSETQRNKGNFPGRFSGRQFSNSRSEMNVSTLELGDSALYLCASSLVTGGLGNTIYFGEGSWLTVV.

A few counts support this clone. This chain links TRBV7-9 with TRBJ1-2; D is unclear. The CDR3 spans 13 residues. Per the germline V gene, CDR1 is SEHNR and CDR2 is FQNEAQ (reference sequence). V lost 5 bases and J lost 8, with 15 bases in between. CDR3 region: CASSHATLRGYTF. The CDR3 DNA reads as TGTGCCAGCAGCCACGCAACCCTGAGAGGCTACACCTTC. The variable domain in full, completed from reference TRBV7-9 and TRBJ1-2, reads DTGVSQNPRHKITKRGQNVTFRCDPISEHNRLYWYRQTLGQGPEFLTYFQNEAQLEKSRLLSDRFSAERPKGSFSTLEIQRTEQGDSAMYLCASSHATLRGYTFGSGTRLTVV.

CDR3 DNA sequence: TGTGCCAGCAGTTACTACGGAGAGGCCTCCTACGAGCAGTACTTC. This encodes CASSYYGEASYEQYF. The chain is built from TRBV6-6 and TRBJ2-7, with D unclear. CDR1 is MNHNY and CDR2 is SVGAGI in the germline V gene (reference sequence). Between the trimmed V and J ends, which lost 1 base and 0 bases, there was a span of 10 bases. The length of the CDR3 is 15 residues.

The chain joins TRBV7-7 to TRBJ2-7; D assignment may be TRBD1 or TRBD2 (5 bases each). The V gene's germline CDR1 is SSHAT and CDR2 FNYEAQ (reference sequence). Trimming took 5 bases from V and 5 from J, leaving 13 bases between them. This CDR3 has 13 residues. The CDR3 DNA is TGTGCCAGCAGCCTACTCCGGGGCAACGAGCAGTACTTC. It specifies CASSLLRGNEQYF.

The chain combines TRBV7-2 with TRBJ1-5, with D uncertain. The V gene's germline CDR1 is SGHTA and CDR2 FQGNSA. V was pared by 1 base and J by 0 bases, with 7 bases between. The CDR3 has 15 amino acids. The CDR3 spells CASSLEGISNQPQHF. The CDR3 nucleotides read TGTGCCAGCAGCTTAGAAGGGATTAGCAATCAGCCCCAGCATTTT.

The count of this clone is one. The chain employs TRBV7-9 and TRBJ2-5; TRBD1 matches 7 bases. There are 15 residues in the CDR3. V lost 6 bases and J lost 1; bases outside the gene matches: 8. The germline CDR1 and CDR2 sequences are SEHNR and FQNEAQ (reference sequence). The CDR3 here is CASRDRRDSQETQYF. As DNA, the CDR3 is TGTGCCAGCAGAGATCGCCGGGACAGCCAAGAGACCCAGTACTTC. Variable domain in full (rest from reference TRBV7-9 and TRBJ2-5): DTGVSQNPRHKITKRGQNVTFRCDPISEHNRLYWYRQTLGQGPEFLTYFQNEAQLEKSRLLSDRFSAERPKGSFSTLEIQRTEQGDSAMYLCASRDRRDSQETQYFGPGTRLLVL.

The gene calls are TRBV7-2 and TRBJ1-5; D is possibly TRBD1 (5 bases). V lost 5 bases to trimming and J lost 2 bases, with 13 bases between them. Germline-derived CDR1 and CDR2 are SGHTA and FQGNSA. The CDR3 totals 15 residues. Here the CDR3 reads CASSPPPRGNQPQHF. CDR3 nucleotide sequence: TGTGCCAGCAGCCCACCCCCCAGGGGCAATCAGCCCCAGCATTTT.

This chain links TRBV27 with TRBJ2-2; 7 bases match TRBD1. Germline CDR1 reads MNHEY; CDR2 reads SMNVEV (reference sequence). V trimming: 5 bases; J trimming: 4 bases; junction bases outside the gene matches: 10. This CDR3 spans 16 amino acids. The CDR3 sequence: CASSQSVGGSTGELFF. CDR3 DNA sequence: TGTGCCAGCAGTCAGAGCGTAGGGGGCAGCACCGGGGAGCTGTTTTTT.

The J gene is TRBJ2-7, the V gene TRBV6-1; D uncertain. The CDR3 runs to 14 residues. V was trimmed by 3 bases and J by 3 bases, leaving 12 bases between them. Germline CDR1 MNHNS, CDR2 SASEGT. The CDR3, as DNA: TGTGCCAGCAGTGAGAACGCCCTCTACTACGAGCAGTACTTC. Protein sequence: CASSENALYYEQYF.

The chain carries TRBV9 and TRBJ2-7; 10 nucleotides align to TRBD2. The junction had 9 bases not matched to a gene; V was cut back by 0 bases and J by 6 bases. There are 16 residues in the CDR3. Germline lookup yields CDR1 SGDLS and CDR2 YYNGEE. The CDR3 loop reads CASSVGVLAGVSEQYF. The CDR3 DNA sequence: TGTGCCAGCAGCGTAGGTGTGCTAGCGGGAGTCAGCGAGCAGTACTTC.

The chain links TRBV10-3 to TRBJ1-3; D is perhaps TRBD1 (5 bases). The V gene lost 4 bases and the J gene lost 0 bases, with 13 bases spanning the gap. This CDR3 contains 16 residues. Germline values: CDR1 ENHRY, CDR2 SYGVKD. The CDR3 is CAISAGGGNSGNTIYF. The CDR3 coding sequence is TGTGCCATCAGTGCGGGTGGGGGTAACTCTGGAAACACCATATATTTT.

This chain uses TRBV28 with TRBJ1-1; D remains ambiguous. The CDR3 has 14 residues. Looked up from germline, CDR1 is MDHEN and CDR2 is SYDVKM. V lost 2 bases and J 7 bases, leaving 14 bases between the germline ends. The CDR3 spells CASSLGDSYNEAFF. The CDR3 DNA reads as TGTGCCAGCAGTTTAGGAGACTCATACAATGAAGCTTTCTTT. The full variable domain, with the rest looked up from reference TRBV28 and TRBJ1-1, is DVKVTQSSRYLVKRTGEKVFLECVQDMDHENMFWYRQDPGLGLRLIYFSYDVKMKEKGDIPEGYSVSREKKERFSLILESASTNQTSMYLCASSLGDSYNEAFFGQGTRLTVV.

As to this clone: The same CDR3 also results from other DNA sequences found in this sample. V usage is TRBV7-2 and J usage is TRBJ2-5; D may be TRBD2 (5 bases). The CDR3 is 14 amino acids. V was clipped by 1 base and J by 4 bases, with 10 bases between them. Germline-derived CDR1 and CDR2 are SGHTA and FQGNSA. The CDR3 spells CASSLGPSRETQYF. The CDR3 DNA sequence: TGTGCCAGCAGCTTAGGCCCTAGCCGAGAGACCCAGTACTTC.

V usage is TRBV5-5 and J usage is TRBJ1-4; the D gene is possibly TRBD1 (5 bases). V gave up 4 bases and J gave up 0 bases, with 13 bases separating them. Germline CDR1 and CDR2: SGHKS and YYEKEE (reference sequence). The CDR3 has 16 residues. CDR3 sequence (DNA): TGTGCCAGCAGCCGCGGGGACCTTTCAACTAATGAAAAACTGTTTTTT. This translates into CASSRGDLSTNEKLFF.

The genes are TRBV19 and TRBJ2-1, with a possible D match to TRBD1 (5 bases). The CDR3 contains 15 residues. Trimming stripped 6 bases from V and 0 bases from J, with 12 bases between. Germline V gene lookup returns CDR1 LNHDA and CDR2 SQIVND (reference sequence). CDR3 amino acids: CASRTDSSSYNEQFF. CDR3 DNA: TGTGCCAGTAGGACCGACAGCAGCTCCTACAATGAGCAGTTCTTC.

As concerns this clone: Other DNA sequences in the same sample also yield this CDR3. The V and J genes are TRBV7-3 and TRBJ1-1, with D hard to call. CDR3 length equals 13 residues. Germline V gene sequence: CDR1 SGHTA, CDR2 FQGTGA. The V end lost 4 bases, the J end lost 2 bases, and 8 bases lay between the germline ends. CDR3 in amino acids: CASSSSPNTEAFF. The CDR3 bases are TGTGCCAGCAGCTCTTCACCTAACACTGAAGCTTTCTTT.

The CDR3 nucleotides are TGTGCCATCAGTGAGAAAGTAGGGAACAATGAGCAGTTCTTC. Residues: CAISEKVGNNEQFF. V usage is TRBV10-3 and J usage is TRBJ2-1; D gene unclear. This CDR3 has 14 residues. V lost 2 bases, J lost 5 bases, and 10 bases lay in between. CDR1 ENHRY and CDR2 SYGVKD come from the germline V gene.

This rearrangement joins TRBV28 to TRBJ1-5; D not certain. The germline V gene encodes CDR1 MDHEN and CDR2 SYDVKM. CDR3 length equals 12 residues. Between the trimmed V and J ends, which lost 6 bases and 4 bases, there was a span of 7 bases. CDR3 coding DNA: TGTGCCAGCAGCTACACGAATCAGCCCCAGCATTTT. Translated, it gives CASSYTNQPQHF.

The J gene is TRBJ2-1, the V gene TRBV10-3; 11 bases are shared with TRBD2. The V gene end was trimmed by 8 bases and the J gene end by 3 bases; junction bases not matched to a gene: 9. Germline V CDR1 and CDR2: ENHRY, SYGVKD. The CDR3 totals 16 residues. The CDR3 DNA is TGTGCCATCTCAACTAGCGGGAGTGTTGACTACAATGAGCAGTTCTTC. This encodes CAISTSGSVDYNEQFF.